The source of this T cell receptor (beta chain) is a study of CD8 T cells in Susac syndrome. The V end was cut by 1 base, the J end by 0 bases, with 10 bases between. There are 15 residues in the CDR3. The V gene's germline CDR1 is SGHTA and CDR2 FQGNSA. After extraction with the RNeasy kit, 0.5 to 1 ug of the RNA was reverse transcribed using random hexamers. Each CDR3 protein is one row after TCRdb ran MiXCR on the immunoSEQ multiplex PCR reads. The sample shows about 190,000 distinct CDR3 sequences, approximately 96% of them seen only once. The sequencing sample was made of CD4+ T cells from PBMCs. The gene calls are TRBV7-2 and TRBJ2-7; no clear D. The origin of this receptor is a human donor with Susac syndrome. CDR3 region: CASSLDSRVSYEQYF. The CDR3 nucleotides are TGTGCCAGCAGCTTAGATTCCAGAGTCTCCTACGAGCAGTACTTC. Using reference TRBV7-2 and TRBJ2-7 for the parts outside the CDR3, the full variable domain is GAGVSQSPSNKVTEKGKDVELRCDPISGHTALYWYRQSLGQGLEFLIYFQGNSAPDKSGLPSDRFSAERTGGSVSTLTIQRTQQEDSAVYLCASSLDSRVSYEQYFGPGTRLTVT.